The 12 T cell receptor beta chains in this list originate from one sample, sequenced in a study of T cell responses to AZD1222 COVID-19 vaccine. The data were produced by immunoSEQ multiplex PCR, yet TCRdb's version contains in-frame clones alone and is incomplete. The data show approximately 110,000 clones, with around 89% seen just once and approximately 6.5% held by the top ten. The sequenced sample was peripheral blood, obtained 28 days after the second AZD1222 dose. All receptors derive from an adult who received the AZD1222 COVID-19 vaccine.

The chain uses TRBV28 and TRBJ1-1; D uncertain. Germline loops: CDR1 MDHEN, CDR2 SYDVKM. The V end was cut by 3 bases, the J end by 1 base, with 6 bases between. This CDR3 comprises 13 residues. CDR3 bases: TGTGCCAGCAGTTTGGTGGGGAACACTGAAGCTTTCTTT. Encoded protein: CASSLVGNTEAFF.

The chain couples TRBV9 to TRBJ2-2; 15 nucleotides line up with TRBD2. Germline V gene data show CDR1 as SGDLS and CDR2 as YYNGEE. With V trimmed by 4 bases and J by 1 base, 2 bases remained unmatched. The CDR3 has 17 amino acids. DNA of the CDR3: TGTGCCAGCAGCCCGGGACTAGCGGGGGGGAACACCGGGGAGCTGTTTTTT. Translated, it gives CASSPGLAGGNTGELFF. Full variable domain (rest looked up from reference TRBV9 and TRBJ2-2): DSGVTQTPKHLITATGQRVTLRCSPRSGDLSVYWYQQSLDQGLQFLIQYYNGEERAKGNILERFSAQQFPDLHSELNLSSLELGDSALYFCASSPGLAGGNTGELFFGEGSRLTVL.

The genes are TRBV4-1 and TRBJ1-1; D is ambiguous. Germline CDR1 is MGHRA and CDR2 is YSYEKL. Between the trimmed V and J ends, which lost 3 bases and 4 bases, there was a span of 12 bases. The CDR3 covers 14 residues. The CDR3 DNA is TGCGCCAGCAGCCAGCGAGGGATGAGCACTGAAGCTTTCTTT. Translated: CASSQRGMSTEAFF.

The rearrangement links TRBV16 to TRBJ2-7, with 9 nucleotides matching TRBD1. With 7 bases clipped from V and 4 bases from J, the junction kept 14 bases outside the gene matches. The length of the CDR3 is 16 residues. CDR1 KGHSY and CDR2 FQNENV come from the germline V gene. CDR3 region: CASTTTRGQGVYEQYF. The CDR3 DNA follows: TGTGCCAGCACCACCACCCGGGGACAGGGCGTATACGAGCAGTACTTC.

This CDR3 reads CASISGTGWSPLHF. The DNA for the CDR3 is TGTGCCAGCATCTCCGGGACAGGGTGGTCACCCCTCCACTTT. The chain links TRBV28 to TRBJ1-6; TRBD1 matches at 9 bases. CDR3 length equals 14 residues. CDR1 and CDR2 (germline): MDHEN, SYDVKM. The V gene end was trimmed by 7 bases and the J gene end by 10 bases; junction bases not matched to a gene: 8.

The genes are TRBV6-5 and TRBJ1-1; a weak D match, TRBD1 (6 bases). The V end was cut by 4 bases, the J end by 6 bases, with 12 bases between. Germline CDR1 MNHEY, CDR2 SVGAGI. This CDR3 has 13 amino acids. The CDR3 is CASSSGQWPEAFF. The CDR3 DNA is TGTGCCAGCAGTTCCGGACAGTGGCCTGAAGCTTTCTTT.

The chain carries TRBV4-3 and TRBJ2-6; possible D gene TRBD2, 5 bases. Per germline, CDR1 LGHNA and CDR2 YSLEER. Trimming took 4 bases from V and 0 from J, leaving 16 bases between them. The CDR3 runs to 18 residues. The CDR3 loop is CASSPASEGSSGANVLTF. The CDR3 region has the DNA TGCGCCAGCAGCCCTGCAAGTGAGGGTAGCTCTGGGGCCAACGTCCTGACTTTC.

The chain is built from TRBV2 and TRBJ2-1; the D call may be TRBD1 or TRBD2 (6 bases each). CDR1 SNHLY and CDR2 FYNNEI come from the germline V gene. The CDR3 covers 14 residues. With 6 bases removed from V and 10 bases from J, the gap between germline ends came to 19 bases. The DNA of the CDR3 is TGTGCCAGCAGGGGCGGGACAAACCTGCGGGAGCAGTTCTTC. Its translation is CASRGGTNLREQFF.

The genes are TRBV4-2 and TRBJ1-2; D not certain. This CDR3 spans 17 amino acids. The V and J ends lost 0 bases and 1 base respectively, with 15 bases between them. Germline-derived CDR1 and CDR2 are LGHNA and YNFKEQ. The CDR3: CASSQDLAGSINYGYTF. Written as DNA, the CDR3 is TGTGCCAGCAGCCAAGATTTGGCAGGATCGATTAACTATGGCTACACCTTC.

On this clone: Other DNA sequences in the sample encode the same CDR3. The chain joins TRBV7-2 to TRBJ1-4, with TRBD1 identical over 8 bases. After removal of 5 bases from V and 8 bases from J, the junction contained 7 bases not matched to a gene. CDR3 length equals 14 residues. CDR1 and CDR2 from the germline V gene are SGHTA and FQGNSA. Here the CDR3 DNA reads TGTGCCAGCAGCCGTGGACAGGGAGGGGAAAAACTGTTTTTT. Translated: CASSRGQGGEKLFF.

CDR3 sequence reads: CASSPSGLSTDTQYF. The CDR3 DNA reads as TGTGCCAGCAGCCCGTCGGGACTTAGCACAGATACGCAGTATTTT. This rearrangement joins TRBV5-4 to TRBJ2-3; possible D gene TRBD2, 6 bases. V was shortened by 4 bases and J by 0 bases, with 12 bases between the two germline ends. The germline V gene has CDR1 SGHNT and CDR2 YYREEE (reference sequence). This CDR3 is 15 amino acids long.

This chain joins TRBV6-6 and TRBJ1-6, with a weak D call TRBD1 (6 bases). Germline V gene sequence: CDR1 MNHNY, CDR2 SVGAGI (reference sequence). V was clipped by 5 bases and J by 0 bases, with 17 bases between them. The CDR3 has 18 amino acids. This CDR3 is CASSPIRTVSSYNSPLHF. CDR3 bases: TGTGCCAGCAGTCCGATCAGGACAGTAAGCTCCTATAATTCACCCCTCCACTTT.